The 31 T cell receptor beta chains below were found in one sample sequenced in a study of blood T cell repertoires in COVID-19. Sequencing used immunoSEQ multiplex PCR; TCRdb keeps in-frame clones, though not all of them. The profile shows 70,000 or so clones, 90% of them singletons. The material sequenced was peripheral blood. These receptors all come from a woman under 30 with acute or convalescent COVID-19.

The rearrangement links TRBV18 to TRBJ1-3, with D hard to call. V gave up 3 bases and J gave up 0 bases, with 12 bases separating them. Germline V gives CDR1 KGHSH, CDR2 LQKENI. This CDR3 spans 16 amino acids. Here the CDR3 DNA reads TGTGCCAGCTCACCGATAGCCCGTGACTCTGGAAACACCATATATTTT. Its translation: CASSPIARDSGNTIYF.

The V and J genes are TRBV11-2 and TRBJ2-7, with D possibly being TRBD2 (6 bases). This CDR3 contains 15 residues. The V gene's germline CDR1 is SGHAT and CDR2 FQNNGV. Trimming stripped 5 bases from V and 0 bases from J, with 14 bases between. The CDR3 region is CASSRAGTSSYEQYF. As DNA, the CDR3 is TGTGCCAGCAGCCGAGCTGGGACTTCCTCCTACGAGCAGTACTTC.

The chain links TRBV21-1 to TRBJ2-3; TRBD2 is taken as the D call from the table, unchecked against the DNA. TRBV21-1 is termed a pseudogene. The CDR3 covers 16 residues. The CDR3 region has the DNA TGTGCCAGCAGCTTCCTAGAGCGGGGGAGCACAGATACGCAGTATTTT. Translating gives CASSFLERGSTDTQYF.

The chain employs TRBV6-1 and TRBJ1-2, with D possibly matching TRBD1 (5 bases). CDR3 length equals 13 residues. Germline V CDR1 and CDR2: MNHNS, SASEGT. Trimming removed 3 bases from V and 8 bases from J, with 13 bases in between. CDR3 amino acids: CASSDLWTTGYTF. In DNA, the CDR3 is TGTGCCAGCAGTGATCTCTGGACAACAGGCTACACCTTC.

CDR3 DNA sequence: TGTGCCAGCTTTGCCCGGGACAGGGTTGCTGGGGCCAACGTCCTGACTTTC. Amino acids: CASFARDRVAGANVLTF. V usage is TRBV2 and J usage is TRBJ2-6; TRBD1 aligns across 9 bases. The J segment lost 2 bases and the V segment lost 8 bases, leaving 10 bases of the junction unmatched. This CDR3 comprises 17 residues. Per germline, CDR1 SNHLY and CDR2 FYNNEI.

The DNA for the CDR3 is TGTGCCAGCAGCTTAGCGCGACTAGCGGGAGTTAACATGGATACGCAGTATTTT. Its protein is CASSLARLAGVNMDTQYF. The chain combines TRBV7-2 with TRBJ2-3; 12 bases are a match to TRBD2. The V gene's germline CDR1 is SGHTA and CDR2 FQGNSA. V lost 0 bases to trimming and J lost 6 bases; unmatched junction nucleotides: 10. The CDR3 has 18 residues. Together with reference TRBV7-2 and TRBJ2-3, the CDR3 gives the full variable domain: GAGVSQSPSNKVTEKGKDVELRCDPISGHTALYWYRQSLGQGLEFLIYFQGNSAPDKSGLPSDRFSAERTGGSVSTLTIQRTQQEDSAVYLCASSLARLAGVNMDTQYFGPGTRLTVL.

CDR3 in amino acids: CASSGTGDGYTF. The CDR3 DNA is TGCGCCAGCAGCGGGACAGGGGATGGCTACACCTTC. The chain combines TRBV5-1 with TRBJ1-2; 10 bases agree with TRBD1. The CDR3 is made up of 12 amino acids. The germline V gene has CDR1 SGHRS and CDR2 YFSETQ. V was pared by 4 bases and J by 6 bases, with 0 bases of the junction left unmatched.

The chain has TRBV10-3 and TRBJ1-5; D remains unclear. The CDR3 extends over 12 amino acids. From germline, CDR1 is ENHRY and CDR2 SYGVKD. V was trimmed by 4 bases and J by 7 bases, leaving 8 bases between them. CDR3 loop: CAISAEGQPQHF. CDR3 bases: TGTGCCATCAGTGCGGAGGGCCAGCCCCAGCATTTT.

As concerns this clone: One end of the junction varies from germline; a read error may be responsible. The chain recombines TRBV3-1 (or the pseudogene TRBV3-2) with TRBJ1-1, with 10 positions matching TRBD1. CDR3 length: 12 residues. Germline V gives CDR1 LGHDT, CDR2 YNNKEL (reference sequence). The DNA of the CDR3 is TGTGCCAGCAGCCAAGGAGGGACAGGGGTAGTTTTT. Translated, it gives CASSQGGTGVVF.

The rearrangement links TRBV5-1 to TRBJ2-5; 14 bases agree with TRBD2. V trimming: 3 bases; J trimming: 5 bases; junction bases outside the gene matches: 6. The length of the CDR3 is 16 residues. Germline CDR1 and CDR2: SGHRS and YFSETQ. In DNA, the CDR3 is TGCGCCAGCAGCTCCGGACTAGCGGGAGGTGGTGAGACCCAGTACTTC. Translating gives CASSSGLAGGGETQYF.

The chain uses TRBV20-1 and TRBJ1-1, with a weak D call TRBD1 (5 bases). There are 14 residues in the CDR3. V lost 3 bases to trimming and J lost 0 bases, with 11 bases between them. Per the germline V gene, CDR1 is DFQATT and CDR2 is SNEGSKA (reference sequence). CDR3 in amino acids: CSASTGPMNTEAFF. The CDR3 DNA sequence: TGCAGTGCTAGTACAGGCCCCATGAACACTGAAGCTTTCTTT.

This chain uses TRBV7-2 with TRBJ1-6; 7 bases agree with TRBD1. Germline CDR1 and CDR2: SGHTA and FQGNSA. The CDR3 totals 14 residues. The junction had 2 bases not matched to a gene; V was cut back by 3 bases and J by 6 bases. For the CDR3, the DNA is TGTGCCAGCAGCTTGGCAGGGGGTAATTCACCCCTCCACTTT. This sequence encodes CASSLAGGNSPLHF.

The chain employs TRBV2 and TRBJ1-6, with D possibly TRBD1 on 6 matching bases. V was trimmed by 7 bases and J by 9 bases, leaving 25 bases between them. The CDR3 extends over 17 amino acids. Germline lookup yields CDR1 SNHLY and CDR2 FYNNEI. The CDR3 sequence: CASNLKHQGISGSPLHF. The CDR3 DNA reads as TGTGCCAGCAACCTAAAACACCAGGGGATATCTGGTTCACCCCTCCACTTT.

The V and J genes are TRBV20-1 and TRBJ1-1; 7 bases agree with TRBD1. The germline CDR1 and CDR2 sequences are DFQATT and SNEGSKA (reference sequence). V trimming: 3 bases; J trimming: 2 bases; junction bases outside the gene matches: 3. The CDR3 is 13 amino acids. Here the CDR3 reads CSASRTGNTEAFF. The CDR3 DNA reads TGCAGTGCTAGTCGGACAGGAAACACTGAAGCTTTCTTT.

The chain links TRBV11-2 to TRBJ1-1; 7 bases match TRBD1. This CDR3 has 14 residues. The ends lost 3 bases at V and 3 bases at J; junction bases unmatched: 4. Germline V gene data show CDR1 as SGHAT and CDR2 as FQNNGV. In DNA form, the CDR3 reads TGTGCCAGCAGCTTGACAGGGCAGGACACTGAAGCTTTCTTT. Translated: CASSLTGQDTEAFF.

In nucleotides, the CDR3 is TGTGCCAGCAGTGAATTAACGGTAAATCAGCCCCAGCATTTT. Its translation is CASSELTVNQPQHF. This chain connects TRBV6-1 to TRBJ1-5, with D uncertain. With 2 bases removed from V and 4 bases from J, the gap between germline ends came to 9 bases. The CDR3 consists of 14 residues. Germline values: CDR1 MNHNS, CDR2 SASEGT.

This clone appeared a single time. The chain links TRBV7-6 to TRBJ2-3; TRBD2 matches at 8 bases. V shed 4 bases, J shed 12 bases, and the junction held 18 bases outside the gene matches. CDR3 length equals 16 residues. Germline lookup yields CDR1 SGHVS and CDR2 FNYEAQ. The chain's CDR3 is CASSSDPAGAQGSQYF. As DNA, the CDR3 is TGTGCCAGCAGCTCGGACCCAGCGGGGGCCCAGGGGTCCCAGTATTTT. The entire variable domain, with the rest obtained from reference TRBV7-6 and TRBJ2-3, is as follows: GAGVSQSPRYKVTKRGQDVALRCDPISGHVSLYWYRQALGQGPEFLTYFNYEAQQDKSGLPNDRFSAERPEGSISTLTIQRTEQRDSAMYRCASSSDPAGAQGSQYFGPGTRLTVL.

The chain has TRBV6-6 and TRBJ2-3; TRBD1 matches at 8 bases. The CDR3 consists of 15 residues. After removal of 0 bases from V and 6 bases from J, the junction contained 5 bases not matched to a gene. Germline loops: CDR1 MNHNY, CDR2 SVGAGI (reference sequence). CDR3 in amino acids: CASSYSGTGSDTQYF. CDR3 DNA: TGTGCCAGCAGTTACTCGGGGACAGGATCGGATACGCAGTATTTT.

The CDR3: CASSADRVGNTIYF. In DNA form, the CDR3 reads TGTGCCAGCAGCGCCGACAGGGTAGGAAACACCATATATTTT. This chain links TRBV6-5 with TRBJ1-3; 7 bases agree with TRBD1. The V gene's germline CDR1 is MNHEY and CDR2 SVGAGI. CDR3 length: 14 amino acids. V lost 6 bases and J lost 4; bases outside the gene matches: 6.

V is TRBV30 and J is TRBJ1-2; a possible D gene is TRBD1 (5 bases). There are 16 residues in the CDR3. In germline, CDR1 is GTSNPN, CDR2 SVGIG (reference sequence). V lost 2 bases and J 0 bases, leaving 16 bases between the germline ends. CDR3 DNA sequence: TGTGCCTGGAGTCCCTTTACGGGGGGTACTAACTATGGCTACACCTTC. Translation: CAWSPFTGGTNYGYTF.

This chain uses TRBV4-3 with TRBJ2-2; tentatively, D is TRBD2 (6 bases). V lost 0 bases to trimming and J lost 4 bases, with 15 bases between them. Germline CDR1 is LGHNA and CDR2 is YSLEER. The CDR3 runs 17 residues. CDR3 sequence: CASSQDYPPGGTGELFF. The CDR3 DNA reads as TGCGCCAGCAGCCAAGATTATCCCCCCGGGGGCACCGGGGAGCTGTTTTTT.

The V and J genes are TRBV6-5 and TRBJ1-5; TRBD1 agrees at 8 bases. Germline trimming cut 6 bases from V and 7 bases from J; bases unmatched to any gene: 5. Germline V gives CDR1 MNHEY, CDR2 SVGAGI. The CDR3 runs 13 residues. CDR3 coding DNA: TGTGCCAGCAGAGACAGGGGTGACCAGCCCCAGCATTTT. Protein product: CASRDRGDQPQHF.

The chain links TRBV18 to TRBJ2-3; 14 positions match TRBD2. The germline CDR1 and CDR2 sequences are KGHSH and LQKENI. V trimming: 2 bases; J trimming: 2 bases; junction bases outside the gene matches: 3. The CDR3 has 17 amino acids. CDR3 in amino acids: CASSPGLAGGHTDTQYF. In DNA, the CDR3 is TGTGCCAGCTCACCAGGACTAGCGGGGGGCCACACAGATACGCAGTATTTT.

This clone was detected a few times. The rearrangement uses TRBV6-5 and TRBJ1-3, with 7 bases fitting TRBD1. The germline V gene has CDR1 MNHEY and CDR2 SVGAGI. The CDR3 is 15 amino acids. V was clipped by 6 bases and J by 3 bases; unmatched bases: 8. CDR3 protein: CASRPRDSGGNTIYF. The CDR3 nucleotides read TGTGCCAGCAGACCCCGGGACAGTGGTGGAAACACCATATATTTT.

The chain is built from TRBV7-2 and TRBJ2-2; TRBD1 matches at 7 bases. J was trimmed by 0 bases and V by 8 bases; bases with no gene match: 3. The germline V gene encodes CDR1 SGHTA and CDR2 FQGNSA. The CDR3 runs 14 residues. Here the CDR3 reads CASWDSPNTGELFF. In nucleotides, the CDR3 is TGTGCCAGCTGGGACAGCCCGAACACCGGGGAGCTGTTTTTT.

The chain uses TRBV7-9 and TRBJ2-3, with 12 bases identical to TRBD2. CDR1 is SEHNR and CDR2 is FQNEAQ in the germline V gene (reference sequence). The CDR3 spans 14 residues. V lost 3 bases, J lost 7 bases, and 2 bases stayed unmatched. The CDR3 bases are TGTGCCAGCAGCTTCTGGACTAGCGGGAATACGCAGTATTTT. Translating gives CASSFWTSGNTQYF.

This clone was seen a handful of times. The chain carries TRBV19 and TRBJ2-6; D unclear. Trimming took 3 bases from V and 0 from J, leaving 3 bases between them. The CDR3 loop spans 14 amino acids. CDR1 LNHDA and CDR2 SQIVND come from the germline V gene (reference sequence). The DNA of the CDR3 is TGTGCCAGTAGTATGTACTCTGGGGCCAACGTCCTGACTTTC. It codes for CASSMYSGANVLTF.

The rearrangement uses TRBV6-2 or TRBV6-3 and TRBJ2-7; possibly TRBD2 for D (5 bases). Between the trimmed V and J ends, which lost 2 bases and 5 bases, there was a span of 13 bases. Per germline, CDR1 MNHEY and CDR2 SVGEGT. This CDR3 is built from 14 residues. CDR3 DNA sequence: TGTGCCAGCAGTTACGCAGGTAGGAGGAACGAGCAGTACTTC. This codes for CASSYAGRRNEQYF.

The CDR3 sequence: CASSPGTGWTYEQYF. The CDR3 DNA follows: TGTGCCAGCAGCCCCGGGACAGGGTGGACCTACGAGCAGTACTTC. The chain links TRBV3-1 (or the pseudogene TRBV3-2) to TRBJ2-7, with 9 bases matching TRBD1. Unmatched junction bases numbered 6, after V lost 4 bases and J lost 2 bases. CDR3 length: 15 residues. CDR1 is LGHDT and CDR2 is YNNKEL in the germline V gene (reference sequence).

The chain employs TRBV12-2 and TRBJ1-3. TRBV12-2 is designated a pseudogene. This CDR3 contains 15 residues. This CDR3 reads CASRFYSGNGGTIYF. The DNA of the CDR3 is TGTGCAAGTCGCTTCTACAGTGGAAATGGAGGCACCATATATTTT.

The chain couples TRBV7-8 to TRBJ1-5; no definite D call. This CDR3 is built from 15 residues. Trimming took off 8 bases at V and 6 bases at J, with 20 bases between the two ends. Per the germline V gene, CDR1 is SGHVS and CDR2 is FQNEAQ. CDR3 nucleotides: TGTGCCAGCGGGCCATACGGTGGGGAGATTCAGCCCCAGCATTTT. This codes for CASGPYGGEIQPQHF.